The next 21 T cell receptor beta chains were all read from a single sample in a study of cytomegalovirus exposure and HLA in healthy donors. The PCR employed 60 Vbeta primers together with 13 Jbeta primers. Here immunoSEQ multiplex PCR was the method, and the copy in TCRdb shows in-frame clones only, minus some. The sample shows about 190,000 clones, approximately 82% of them seen only once. The sequenced sample was PBMCs. All receptors come from a woman in her 50s in good health and CMV-seropositive.

The genes are TRBV7-9 and TRBJ2-7; D gene unclear. Germline V gives CDR1 SEHNR, CDR2 FQNEAQ (reference sequence). Deletions cut 1 base from V and 4 bases from J, with 5 bases between. CDR3 length: 12 amino acids. DNA for the CDR3: TGTGCCAGCAGCTTAGAACAGTACGAGCAGTACTTC. Translation: CASSLEQYEQYF.

The genes are TRBV6-5 and TRBJ2-7, with D possibly TRBD2 on 5 matching bases. Deletions cut 7 bases from V and 2 bases from J, with 12 bases between. The CDR3 consists of 13 residues. Per germline, CDR1 MNHEY and CDR2 SVGAGI. The chain's CDR3 is CASTGLSPYEQYF. In DNA, the CDR3 is TGTGCCAGCACGGGGTTAAGCCCCTACGAGCAGTACTTC.

The rearrangement uses TRBV5-1 and TRBJ2-1, with 12 bases identical to TRBD2. The CDR3 sequence is 15 residues long. V was pared by 7 bases and J by 3 bases, with 5 bases of the junction left unmatched. Per the germline V gene, CDR1 is SGHRS and CDR2 is YFSETQ. This CDR3 reads CASALAGGNYNEQFF. The CDR3 bases are TGCGCCAGCGCCCTAGCGGGGGGGAACTACAATGAGCAGTTCTTC.

The V and J genes are TRBV6-1 and TRBJ2-7; D might be TRBD1 (6 bases). Between the trimmed V and J ends, which lost 1 base and 6 bases, there was a span of 10 bases. The CDR3 totals 13 residues. The germline V gene has CDR1 MNHNS and CDR2 SASEGT. CDR3 protein: CASSEVGRGEQYF. As DNA, the CDR3 is TGTGCCAGCAGTGAAGTGGGCAGGGGCGAGCAGTACTTC.

In this sample, this clone turned up a few times. The chain employs TRBV5-4 and TRBJ1-1, with D tentatively TRBD1 (5 bases). CDR1 SGHNT and CDR2 YYREEE come from the germline V gene (reference sequence). The CDR3 spans 12 residues. Trimming took 7 bases from V and 5 from J, leaving 12 bases between them. The CDR3 nucleotides read TGTGCCAGCGGACTGGGGGGGACTGAAGCTTTCTTT. Residues: CASGLGGTEAFF.

Here the CDR3 reads CASSLARTGGNTIYF. The CDR3 nucleotides read TGTGCCAGCAGCTTAGCCCGGACAGGCGGAAACACCATATATTTT. V and J are TRBV11-1 and TRBJ1-3, with 7 bases matching TRBD1. Germline lookup yields CDR1 SGHAT and CDR2 FQDESV (reference sequence). Germline trimming cut 0 bases from V and 4 bases from J; bases unmatched to any gene: 3. This CDR3 region has 15 residues.

J is TRBJ1-3 and V is TRBV7-5; the DNA was not compared with TRBD1, the D call given in the table. TRBV7-5 is classified as a pseudogene. This CDR3 is 15 amino acids long. CDR3 nucleotide sequence: TGTGCCAGTGACCGGCAGCAGGTTACCGGAAACACCATATATTTT. This translates into CASDRQQVTGNTIYF.

The chain combines TRBV18 with TRBJ1-2, with TRBD1 matching 10 bases. The CDR3 length is 18 residues. Germline V gene data show CDR1 as KGHSH and CDR2 as LQKENI. Losses at the gene ends were 3 bases for V and 4 bases for J; bases not matched to a gene: 14. This CDR3 is CASSPQGDRGANSYGYTF. In nucleotides, the CDR3 is TGTGCCAGCTCACCGCAGGGGGACAGGGGCGCAAATAGCTATGGCTACACCTTC. The variable domain in full, completed from reference TRBV18 and TRBJ1-2, reads NAGVMQNPRHLVRRRGQEARLRCSPMKGHSHVYWYRQLPEEGLKFMVYLQKENIIDESGMPKERFSAEFPKEGPSILRIQQVVRGDSAAYFCASSPQGDRGANSYGYTFGSGTRLTVV.

The chain joins TRBV5-8 to TRBJ2-5; TRBD2 aligns across 12 bases. With V trimmed by 0 bases and J by 7 bases, 7 bases remained unmatched. CDR3 size: 16 residues. The germline gives CDR1 SGHTS, CDR2 YDEGEE. CDR3 nucleotides: TGTGCCAGCAGCTTGGGACTAGCGGGGGCAACGGGGACCCAGTACTTC. This gives the protein CASSLGLAGATGTQYF. Based on the CDR3 plus reference TRBV5-8 and TRBJ2-5, the full variable domain is EAGVTQSPTHLIKTRGQQATLRCSPISGHTSVYWYQQALGLGLQFLLWYDEGEERNRGNFPPRFSGRQFPNYSSELNVNALELEDSALYLCASSLGLAGATGTQYFGPGTRLLVL.

This chain connects TRBV10-2 to TRBJ2-7; D call uncertain. CDR1 and CDR2 from the germline V gene are WSHSY and SAAADI. V dropped 6 bases and J dropped 0 bases, with 9 bases sitting between them. This CDR3 region has 13 residues. The DNA of the CDR3 is TGCGCCAGCAGATGGGCTTACTCCTACGAGCAGTACTTC. Its protein product is CASRWAYSYEQYF.

The chain is built from TRBV27 and TRBJ1-6, with D perhaps TRBD1 (5 bases). With 5 bases removed from V and 6 bases from J, the gap between germline ends came to 11 bases. The V gene's germline CDR1 is MNHEY and CDR2 SMNVEV (reference sequence). The CDR3 runs to 14 residues. The CDR3 loop reads CASSPQAPNSPLHF. The CDR3 coding sequence is TGTGCCAGCAGTCCACAGGCCCCTAATTCACCCCTCCACTTT.

The chain recombines TRBV28 with TRBJ1-4; D gene ambiguous. The CDR3 runs to 17 residues. The germline V gene encodes CDR1 MDHEN and CDR2 SYDVKM. The V end lost 7 bases, the J end lost 4 bases, and 22 bases lay between the germline ends. The CDR3 protein is CASTPSGLSLSNEKLFF. Here the CDR3 DNA reads TGTGCCAGCACCCCATCTGGGCTCTCTCTTAGTAATGAAAAACTGTTTTTT.

This chain connects TRBV6-1 to TRBJ1-1; 7 bases align to TRBD1. This CDR3 comprises 13 residues. CDR1 and CDR2 (germline): MNHNS, SASEGT. V gave up 7 bases and J gave up 8 bases; unmatched junction bases: 10. CDR3: CASKRNRGNEAFF. Written as DNA, the CDR3 is TGTGCCAGCAAGAGGAACAGGGGAAACGAAGCTTTCTTT.

The chain carries TRBV5-1 and TRBJ2-1, with unresolved D. CDR1 and CDR2 (germline): SGHRS, YFSETQ. The CDR3 loop spans 13 amino acids. V lost 0 bases, J lost 6 bases, and 7 bases lay in between. The CDR3 nucleotides read TGCGCCAGCAGCTTGGTGTCAGTCAATGAGCAGTTCTTC. Amino acids: CASSLVSVNEQFF.

V usage is TRBV6-5 and J usage is TRBJ1-2, with 7 positions matching TRBD1. Looked up from germline, CDR1 is MNHEY and CDR2 is SVGAGI. This CDR3 region has 15 residues. The V segment lost 0 bases and the J segment 4 bases; nucleotides outside the gene matches: 5. The CDR3 protein is CASSYSSTGTYGYTF. CDR3 in DNA: TGTGCCAGCAGTTACTCATCGACAGGGACCTATGGCTACACCTTC.

The rearrangement uses TRBV19 and TRBJ2-1, with D perhaps TRBD2 (6 bases). Germline V gene sequence: CDR1 LNHDA, CDR2 SQIVND (reference sequence). With 4 bases removed from V and 5 bases from J, the gap between germline ends came to 18 bases. CDR3 length: 16 residues. The CDR3 loop reads CASSKSRGGRDNEQFF. CDR3 nucleotides: TGTGCCAGTAGTAAATCAAGGGGAGGCAGGGACAATGAGCAGTTCTTC.

The chain is built from TRBV11-2 and TRBJ2-3; 7 nucleotides align to TRBD1. V was clipped by 5 bases and J by 0 bases; unmatched bases: 11. Germline V lookup: CDR1 SGHAT, CDR2 FQNNGV. The CDR3 length is 17 residues. CDR3 sequence (DNA): TGTGCCAGCAGCCGGGGCCGACCGGGACAGAGCACAGATACGCAGTATTTT. Protein sequence: CASSRGRPGQSTDTQYF.

The V call is TRBV10-3, the J call TRBJ1-2; D may be TRBD1 (6 bases). From germline, CDR1 is ENHRY and CDR2 SYGVKD. The CDR3 has 12 amino acids. Deletions cut 6 bases from V and 8 bases from J, with 13 bases between. The DNA for the CDR3 is TGTGCCATCAGCTCCGCGAGGGGGGGCTACACCTTC. Protein: CAISSARGGYTF.

The rearrangement uses TRBV19 and TRBJ1-5; no definite D call. Germline-derived CDR1 and CDR2 are LNHDA and SQIVND (reference sequence). With 3 bases removed from V and 4 bases from J, the gap between germline ends came to 25 bases. The CDR3 contains 19 residues. The DNA of the CDR3 is TGTGCCAGTAGTATGGGTACGTCAGATAAAATCATAGCAAATCAGCCCCAGCATTTT. Its protein product is CASSMGTSDKIIANQPQHF.

This rearrangement joins TRBV28 to TRBJ2-7, with D tentatively TRBD2 (5 bases). Looked up from germline, CDR1 is MDHEN and CDR2 is SYDVKM. Trimming took off 5 bases at V and 3 bases at J, with 11 bases between the two ends. The CDR3 is 13 residues long. The chain's CDR3 is CASSVAEGYEQYF. CDR3 in DNA: TGTGCCAGCAGTGTGGCAGAGGGCTACGAGCAGTACTTC.

The chain joins TRBV11-2 to TRBJ1-1, with a tentative D call TRBD1 (5 bases). The CDR3 runs 15 residues. Germline values: CDR1 SGHAT, CDR2 FQNNGV. Trimming took 4 bases from V and 0 from J, leaving 12 bases between them. The CDR3 sequence is CASSSGGVMNTEAFF. In DNA form, the CDR3 reads TGTGCCAGCAGCTCGGGAGGGGTGATGAACACTGAAGCTTTCTTT.